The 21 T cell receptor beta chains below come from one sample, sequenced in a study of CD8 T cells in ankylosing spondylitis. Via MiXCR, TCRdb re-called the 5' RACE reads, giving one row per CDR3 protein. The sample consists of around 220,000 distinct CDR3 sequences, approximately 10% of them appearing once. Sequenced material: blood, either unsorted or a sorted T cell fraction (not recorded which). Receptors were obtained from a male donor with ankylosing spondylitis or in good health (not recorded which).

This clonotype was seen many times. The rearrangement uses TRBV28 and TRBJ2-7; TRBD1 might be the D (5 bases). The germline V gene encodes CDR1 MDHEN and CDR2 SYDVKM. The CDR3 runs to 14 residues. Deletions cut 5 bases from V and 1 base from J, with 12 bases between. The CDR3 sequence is CASSPYQGSYEQYF. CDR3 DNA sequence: TGTGCCAGCAGTCCCTATCAGGGATCCTACGAGCAGTACTTC.

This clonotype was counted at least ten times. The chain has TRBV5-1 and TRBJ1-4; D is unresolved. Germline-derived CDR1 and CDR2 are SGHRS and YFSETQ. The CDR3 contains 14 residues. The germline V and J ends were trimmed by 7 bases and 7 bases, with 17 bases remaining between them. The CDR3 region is CASCRALGGEKLFF. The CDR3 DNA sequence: TGCGCCAGCTGTCGGGCGCTCGGCGGTGAAAAACTGTTTTTT.

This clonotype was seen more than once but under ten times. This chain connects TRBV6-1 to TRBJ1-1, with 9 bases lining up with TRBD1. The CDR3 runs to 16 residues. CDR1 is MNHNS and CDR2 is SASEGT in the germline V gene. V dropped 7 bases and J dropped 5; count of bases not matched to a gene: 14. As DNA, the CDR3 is TGTGCCAGCAATATACCGGGACAGGGTAAGAAGACTGAAGCTTTCTTT. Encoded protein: CASNIPGQGKKTEAFF.

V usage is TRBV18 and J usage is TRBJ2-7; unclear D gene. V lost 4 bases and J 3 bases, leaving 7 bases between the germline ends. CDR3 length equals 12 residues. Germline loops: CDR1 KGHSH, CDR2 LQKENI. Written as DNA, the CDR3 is TGTGCCAGCTCACGGTCCAACTACGAGCAGTACTTC. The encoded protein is CASSRSNYEQYF.

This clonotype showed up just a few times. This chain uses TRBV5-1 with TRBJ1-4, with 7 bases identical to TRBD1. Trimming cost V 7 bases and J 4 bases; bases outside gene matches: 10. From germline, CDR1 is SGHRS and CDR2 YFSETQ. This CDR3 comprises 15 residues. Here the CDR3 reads CASGVGTDLNEKLFF. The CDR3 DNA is TGCGCCAGCGGGGTAGGGACAGACCTTAATGAAAAACTGTTTTTT.

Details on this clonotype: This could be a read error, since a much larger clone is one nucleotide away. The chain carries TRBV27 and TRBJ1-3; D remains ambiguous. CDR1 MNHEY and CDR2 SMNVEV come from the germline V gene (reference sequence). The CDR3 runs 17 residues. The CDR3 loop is CASSALPRRPSGNTLYF. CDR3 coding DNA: TGTGCCAGCAGTGCCCTACCAAGGAGACCCTCTGGAAACACCTTATATTTT.

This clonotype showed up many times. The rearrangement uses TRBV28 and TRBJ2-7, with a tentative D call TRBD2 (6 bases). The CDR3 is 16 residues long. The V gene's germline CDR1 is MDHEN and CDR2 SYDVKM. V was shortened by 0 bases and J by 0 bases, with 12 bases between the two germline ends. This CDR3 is CASSLWFGTDSYEQYF. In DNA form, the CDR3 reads TGTGCCAGCAGTTTATGGTTCGGGACTGACTCCTACGAGCAGTACTTC.

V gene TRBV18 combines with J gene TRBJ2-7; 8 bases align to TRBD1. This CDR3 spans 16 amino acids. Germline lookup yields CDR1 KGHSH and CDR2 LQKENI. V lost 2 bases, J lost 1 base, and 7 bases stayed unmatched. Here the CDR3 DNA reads TGTGCCAGCTCACCATCAGGGACAGGCGTATCCTACGAGCAGTACTTC. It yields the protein CASSPSGTGVSYEQYF.

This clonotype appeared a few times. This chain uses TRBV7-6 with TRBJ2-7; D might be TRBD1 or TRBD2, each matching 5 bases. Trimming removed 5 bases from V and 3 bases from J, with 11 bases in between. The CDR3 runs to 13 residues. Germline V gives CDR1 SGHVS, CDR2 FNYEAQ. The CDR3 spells CASSPGGGYEQYF. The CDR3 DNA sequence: TGTGCCAGCAGCCCCGGTGGGGGCTACGAGCAGTACTTC. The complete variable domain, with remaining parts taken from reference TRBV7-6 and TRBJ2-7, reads GAGVSQSPRYKVTKRGQDVALRCDPISGHVSLYWYRQALGQGPEFLTYFNYEAQQDKSGLPNDRFSAERPEGSISTLTIQRTEQRDSAMYRCASSPGGGYEQYFGPGTRLTVT.

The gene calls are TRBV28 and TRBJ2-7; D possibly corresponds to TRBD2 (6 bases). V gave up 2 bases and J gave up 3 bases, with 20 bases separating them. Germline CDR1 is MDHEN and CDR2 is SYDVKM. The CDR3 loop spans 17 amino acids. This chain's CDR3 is CASSLAAGRGNLYEQYF. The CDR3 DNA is TGTGCCAGCAGTTTAGCCGCAGGTCGGGGGAATCTCTACGAGCAGTACTTC.

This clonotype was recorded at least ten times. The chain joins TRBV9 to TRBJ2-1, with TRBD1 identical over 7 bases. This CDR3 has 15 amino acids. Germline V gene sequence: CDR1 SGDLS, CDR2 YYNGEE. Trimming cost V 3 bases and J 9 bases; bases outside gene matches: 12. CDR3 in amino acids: CASSARQGSGGEQFF. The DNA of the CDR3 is TGTGCCAGCAGCGCCCGACAGGGAAGTGGCGGTGAGCAGTTCTTC.

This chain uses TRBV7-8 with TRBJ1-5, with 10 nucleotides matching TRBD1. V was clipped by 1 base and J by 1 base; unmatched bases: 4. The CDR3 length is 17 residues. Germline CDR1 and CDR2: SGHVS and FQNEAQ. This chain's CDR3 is CASSLVGTGVSNQPQHF. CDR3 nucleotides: TGTGCCAGCAGCTTAGTAGGGACAGGGGTGAGCAATCAGCCCCAGCATTTT. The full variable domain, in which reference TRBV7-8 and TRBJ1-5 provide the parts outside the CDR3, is GAGVSQSPRYKVAKRGQDVALRCDPISGHVSLFWYQQALGQGPEFLTYFQNEAQLDKSGLPSDRFFAERPEGSVSTLKIQRTQQEDSAVYLCASSLVGTGVSNQPQHFGDGTRLSIL.

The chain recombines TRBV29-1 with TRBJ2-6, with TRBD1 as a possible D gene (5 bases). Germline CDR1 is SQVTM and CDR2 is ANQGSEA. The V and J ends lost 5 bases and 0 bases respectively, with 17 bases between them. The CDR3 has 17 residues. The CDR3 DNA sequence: TGCAGCGTTTTCCAGGGAACGACCTTCTCTGGGGCCAACGTCCTGACTTTC. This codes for CSVFQGTTFSGANVLTF. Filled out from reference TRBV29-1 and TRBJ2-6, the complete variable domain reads SAVISQKPSRDICQRGTSLTIQCQVDSQVTMMFWYRQQPGQSLTLIATANQGSEATYESGFVIDKFPISRPNLTFSTLTVSNMSPEDSSIYLCSVFQGTTFSGANVLTFGAGSRLTVL.

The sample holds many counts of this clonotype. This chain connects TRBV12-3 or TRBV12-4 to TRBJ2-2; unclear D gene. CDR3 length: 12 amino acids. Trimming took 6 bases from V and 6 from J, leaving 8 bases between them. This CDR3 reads CASSRRAGELFF. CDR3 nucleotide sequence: TGTGCCAGCAGCAGACGGGCCGGGGAGCTGTTTTTT.

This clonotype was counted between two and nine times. CDR3 nucleotides: TGCAGTGCTGGACAGAACCAAGAGACCCAGTACTTC. This gives the protein CSAGQNQETQYF. The chain is built from TRBV20-1 and TRBJ2-5; maybe TRBD1 (6 bases). This CDR3 contains 12 residues. Germline assignment: CDR1 DFQATT and CDR2 SNEGSKA (reference sequence). V lost 5 bases and J lost 0, with 7 bases in between.

CDR3 in DNA: TGTGCCAGCAGCGACTCCGACCGGGCTCTATGGGCTTTCTTT. Its protein is CASSDSDRALWAFF. The chain joins TRBV7-9 to TRBJ1-1; D remains ambiguous. CDR1 and CDR2 from the germline V gene are SEHNR and FQNEAQ (reference sequence). Trimming removed 5 bases from V and 11 bases from J, with 21 bases in between. This CDR3 is 14 amino acids long.

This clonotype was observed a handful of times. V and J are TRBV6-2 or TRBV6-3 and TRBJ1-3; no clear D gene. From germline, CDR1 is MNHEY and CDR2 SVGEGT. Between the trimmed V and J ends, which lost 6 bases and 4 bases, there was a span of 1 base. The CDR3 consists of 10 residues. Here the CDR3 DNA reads TGTGCCAGCAGCGGAAACACCATATATTTT. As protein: CASSGNTIYF.

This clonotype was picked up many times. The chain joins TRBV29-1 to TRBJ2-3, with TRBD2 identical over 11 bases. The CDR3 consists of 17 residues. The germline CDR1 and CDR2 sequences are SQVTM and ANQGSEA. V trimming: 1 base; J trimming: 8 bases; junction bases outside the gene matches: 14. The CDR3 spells CSVEAIKGLAALGTQYF. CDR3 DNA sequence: TGCAGCGTTGAAGCTATTAAGGGACTAGCGGCGCTTGGTACGCAGTATTTT.

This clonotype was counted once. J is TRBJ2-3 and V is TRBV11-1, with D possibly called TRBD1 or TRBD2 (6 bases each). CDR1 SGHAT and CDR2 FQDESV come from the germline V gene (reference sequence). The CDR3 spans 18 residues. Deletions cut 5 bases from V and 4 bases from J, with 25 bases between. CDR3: CASSPGIGGKEPADTQYF. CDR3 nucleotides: TGTGCCAGCAGCCCCGGGATCGGGGGCAAGGAGCCCGCAGATACGCAGTATTTT. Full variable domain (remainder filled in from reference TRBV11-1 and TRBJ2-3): EAEVAQSPRYKITEKSQAVAFWCDPISGHATLYWYRQILGQGPELLVQFQDESVVDDSQLPKDRFSAERLKGVDSTLKIQPAELGDSAMYLCASSPGIGGKEPADTQYFGPGTRLTVL.

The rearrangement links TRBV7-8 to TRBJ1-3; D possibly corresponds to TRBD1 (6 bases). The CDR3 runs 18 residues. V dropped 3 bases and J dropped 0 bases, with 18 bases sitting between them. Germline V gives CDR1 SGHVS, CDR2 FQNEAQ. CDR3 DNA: TGTGCCAGCAGCTTTACCCCCCTCGACAGGATCTCTGGAAACACCATATATTTT. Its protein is CASSFTPLDRISGNTIYF.

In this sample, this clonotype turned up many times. The chain's CDR3 is CASSTTVDGGYTF. CDR3 bases: TGTGCCAGCAGCACGACGGTCGATGGTGGCTACACCTTC. V and J are TRBV7-2 and TRBJ1-2; D unresolved. The germline CDR1 and CDR2 sequences are SGHTA and FQGNSA. This CDR3 has 13 amino acids. V dropped 5 bases and J dropped 7 bases, with 14 bases sitting between them.